A selection of T cell receptor beta chains follows, all from one sample in a study of blood T cell repertoires in COVID-19. Repertoires were generated with immunoSEQ multiplex PCR, while TCRdb's copy carries only in-frame clones and drops some. The table shows over 60,000 clones, with about 80% occurring only once. Sequenced sample: peripheral blood. The source of these receptors is a human donor in a cohort sampled during active COVID-19. The CDR3 runs from the conserved cysteine through the conserved F or W. Fields, in order: D gene, clone size, V gene, J gene, CDR3 DNA, CDR3 protein. The D gene is left open where the match is weak. Only some rows state a clone size, as once, few, many or a class for expanded clones.

TRBD2	-	TRBV12-3/TRBV12-4	TRBJ2-5	TGTGCCAGCAGTTTAGATTTAGCGGGGGCCCAGTACTTC	CASSLDLAGAQYF
-	few	TRBV2	TRBJ1-6	TGTGCCAGCAGTGAACTCCGGGGTTCTTCACCCCTCCACTTT	CASSELRGSSPLHF
TRBD1	-	TRBV13	TRBJ1-5	TGTGCCAGCAGCTTAGGCGACAGGGCAGGTCAGCCCCAGCATTTT	CASSLGDRAGQPQHF
-	-	TRBV4-1	TRBJ1-5	TGCGCCAGCAGACAAGTTCAGGGGAATCAGCCCCAGCATTTT	CASRQVQGNQPQHF
TRBD2	few	TRBV6-4	TRBJ2-3	TGTGCCAGCACTAGCGGGGAAACAGATACGCAGTATTTT	CASTSGETDTQYF
TRBD1	-	TRBV18	TRBJ2-7	TGTGCCAGCTCATTGCGACCGGGACAGGGGGAATACGAGCAGTACTTC	CASSLRPGQGEYEQYF
TRBD1	-	TRBV12-3/TRBV12-4	TRBJ2-7	TGTGCCAGCAGTGAGACAGGGGCCGACGAGCAGTACTTC	CASSETGADEQYF
-	few	TRBV4-1	TRBJ2-7	TGCGCCAGCAGCCAAGTCAGGGGCCCTCGTGAGGGGCAGTACTTC	CASSQVRGPREGQYF
TRBD1	-	TRBV20-1	TRBJ1-4	TGCAGTGCTAGTTCCAGGGGGAAACTGTTTTTT	CSASSRGKLFF
-	-	TRBV12-3/TRBV12-4	TRBJ2-3	TGTGCCAGCAGTTCCAGAGAGGGTGGTTCAAAGTATTTT	CASSSREGGSKYF
TRBD1	-	TRBV28	TRBJ1-1	TGTGCCATCCAGGGGGGTTGGAACACTGAAGCTTTCTTT	CAIQGGWNTEAFF
TRBD2	-	TRBV10-3	TRBJ2-5	TGTGCCATCAGTGCAGGGGTATTAGCGGGGGGGCAGGAGACCCAGTACTTC	CAISAGVLAGGQETQYF
-	-	TRBV12-5	TRBJ2-5	TGTGCTAGCTCGACAGGAGACCTTGAGACCCAGTACTTC	CASSTGDLETQYF
-	-	TRBV3-1/TRBV3-2	TRBJ2-7	TGTGCCAGCAGCCAAGAAATGCGAACAGGGTGGACAGACCACGAGCAGTACTTC	CASSQEMRTGWTDHEQYF
-	-	TRBV5-1	TRBJ2-7	TGCGCCAGCAGCCTTGGTGGCGGAGACTCCTACGAGCAGTACTTC	CASSLGGGDSYEQYF
-	-	TRBV21-1	TRBJ1-1	TGTGCCAGCAGCAAATTTAAGGGAAGACAGGGGGCGCGGGGTGCCACTGAAGCTTTCTTT	CASSKFKGRQGARGATEAFF
TRBD1	-	TRBV5-1	TRBJ1-1	TGCGCCAGCAGCTTCAGGGGGCGGAACACTGAAGCTTTCTTT	CASSFRGRNTEAFF
TRBD2	-	TRBV5-4	TRBJ2-7	TGTGCCAGCAGCTCCTGGACTAGCGGGGGGGGTTACGAGCAGTACTTC	CASSSWTSGGGYEQYF
-	-	TRBV5-6	TRBJ1-1	TGTGCCAGCAGCTACAGGGAGTCGGAAGCTTTCTTT	CASSYRESEAFF
-	-	TRBV18	TRBJ1-2	TGTGCCAGCTCACCAGATCCGGGCGCGGGGTTTGGGGGCTACACCTTC	CASSPDPGAGFGGYTF
-	-	TRBV11-3	TRBJ1-2	TGTGCCAGCAGCTCAGTCCGGCTAGGTTCCCCCTATGGCTACACCTTC	CASSSVRLGSPYGYTF
TRBD1	-	TRBV4-1	TRBJ2-7	TGCGCCAGCAGCCAAGTGCGTCAGGGGGCTGAATTCCCCCCCTACGAGCAGTACTTC	CASSQVRQGAEFPPYEQYF
-	-	TRBV2	TRBJ1-5	TGTGCCAGCAGTGAATCCCCCAGGGTGGGGCAGCCCCAGCATTTT	CASSESPRVGQPQHF
-	once	TRBV7-2	TRBJ1-1	TGTGCCAGCAGCTTAATACGGACACTTAACACTGAAGCTTTCTTT	CASSLIRTLNTEAFF
-	-	TRBV5-4	TRBJ1-4	TGTGCCAGCAGCAGGGCTGCGGGGGAAAAACTGTTTTTT	CASSRAAGEKLFF
-	once	TRBV7-9	TRBJ1-1	TGTGCCAGCAGCCAAGAGACAGGTGAAGCTTTCTTT	CASSQETGEAFF
TRBD1	-	TRBV11-3	TRBJ2-3	TGTGCCAGCAGCCCACCTATCGGACAGGGAGACACAGATACGCAGTATTTT	CASSPPIGQGDTDTQYF
-	-	TRBV29-1	TRBJ2-7	TGCAGCGTTGGTCTAGGACAGCTTGACGAGCAGTACTTC	CSVGLGQLDEQYF
TRBD1	-	TRBV5-4	TRBJ1-2	TGTGCCAGCAGCTTGTGGCAGGGGGTCGCTGGCTACACCTTC	CASSLWQGVAGYTF
-	-	TRBV7-6	TRBJ2-7	TGTGCCAGCAGCTTAGATCTTGGGAGCTCCTACGAGCAGTACTTC	CASSLDLGSSYEQYF
-	-	TRBV25-1	TRBJ2-7	TGTGCCAGCAGTCGGGGGTACGGCCCCTACGAGCAGTACTTC	CASSRGYGPYEQYF
TRBD2	-	TRBV6-6	TRBJ2-7	TGTGCCAGCAGTCGACGGGAGGACTACGAGCAGTACTTC	CASSRREDYEQYF
TRBD1	few	TRBV2	TRBJ1-6	TGTGCCAGCGCCGGGACAGGTTCCCCCCTCCACTTT	CASAGTGSPLHF
TRBD1	once	TRBV15	TRBJ1-4	TGTGCCACCAGCAGAACGACAGGGCGAGGTGAAAAACTGTTTTTT	CATSRTTGRGEKLFF
-	-	TRBV19	TRBJ1-1	TGTGCCAGTAGTATCGGGGAGAACACTGAAGCTTTCTTT	CASSIGENTEAFF
-	-	TRBV7-2	TRBJ1-3	TGTGCCAGCACCCCTGGTCAGGGGATTTTACGAAACACCATATATTTT	CASTPGQGILRNTIYF
-	-	TRBV11-2	TRBJ2-1	TGTGCCAGCAGCTTAAATTCTGGTAGCGTCTACAATGAGCAGTTCTTC	CASSLNSGSVYNEQFF
-	-	TRBV7-9	TRBJ1-4	TGTGCCAGCAGCCCACTCCGCGGGGGTTGGCCAACTAATGAAAAACTGTTTTTT	CASSPLRGGWPTNEKLFF
-	-	TRBV5-4	TRBJ1-2	TGTGCCAGCAGCATACCTAACCCAGGTGCCTATGGCTACACCTTC	CASSIPNPGAYGYTF
-	few	TRBV3-1/TRBV3-2	TRBJ2-7	TGTGCCAGCAGCCAAAGACTGGAGGGTGAGCAGTACTTC	CASSQRLEGEQYF
-	-	TRBV21-1	TRBJ2-2	TGTGCCAGCCCCCAGATTTCAGAACACCGGGGAGCTGTTTTT	CASPQISEHRGAVF
TRBD1	-	TRBV19	TRBJ2-7	TGTGCCAGTAGCTCGGGACAGGGATTCTACGAGCAGTACTTC	CASSSGQGFYEQYF
-	-	TRBV3-1/TRBV3-2	TRBJ2-5	TGTGCCAGCAGCCACAACCCGGGACTCGCGGAGACCCAGTACTTC	CASSHNPGLAETQYF
TRBD2	once	TRBV12-3/TRBV12-4	TRBJ2-5	TGTGCCAGCAGGGGGAGGGCGGAGACCCAGTACTTC	CASRGRAETQYF
-	-	TRBV5-1	TRBJ2-7	TGCGCCAGCAGCTTGGGGCAGAGTGACAGCCAGTACTTC	CASSLGQSDSQYF
-	-	TRBV5-4	TRBJ2-2	TGTGCCAGCAGCTTGGGGCACCAGAACACCGGGGAGCTGTTTTTT	CASSLGHQNTGELFF
-	-	TRBV7-2	TRBJ1-1	TGTGCCAGCAGCTTAGAACGGGGAACTGAAGCTTTCTTT	CASSLERGTEAFF
TRBD2	few	TRBV3-1/TRBV3-2	TRBJ2-7	TGTGCCAGCAGCCACCTCCTATCCACTAGCGGGCCAAGCTCCTACGAGCAGTACTTC	CASSHLLSTSGPSSYEQYF
-	-	TRBV5-6	TRBJ2-7	TGTGCCAGCAGCTCTTACTCCGAGCAGTACTTC	CASSSYSEQYF
-	-	TRBV3-1/TRBV3-2	TRBJ1-4	TGTGCCAGCAGCCTTACTGCAACTAATGAAAAACTGTTTTTT	CASSLTATNEKLFF
TRBD1	-	TRBV27	TRBJ2-7	TGTGCCAGCAGTAACGAATTGTGGACAGGGGGCGAGCAGTACTTC	CASSNELWTGGEQYF
-	-	TRBV2	TRBJ2-7	TGTGCCAGCACATTGGGGTTCCGGGGGCAGTACTTC	CASTLGFRGQYF
-	-	TRBV18	TRBJ1-5	TGTGCCAGCTCACCACCGGGCGGGGCGGAACAGCCCCAGCATTTT	CASSPPGGAEQPQHF